The 24 T cell receptor beta chains in this list originate from one sample, sequenced in a study of vaccination and CD4 T cells after COVID-19. The antigens these receptors bind are not known. The treatment was: roughly ten-day PBMC culture with coronavirus spike peptide pools or control peptides (ViraFEST assay). Cultured CD4+ T-cell DNA underwent Oncomine TCR Beta short-read sequencing. From the PCR reads, TCRdb called clonotypes with MiXCR, one entry per CDR3 protein. The sample lists roughly 16,000 distinct CDR3 sequences; 43% were seen once. Specimen: CD4+ T cells from blood, cultured in vitro, collected after SARS-CoV-2 vaccination. All receptors come from a human donor who had recovered from COVID-19.

This clonotype showed up just a few times. CDR3 coding DNA: TGCAGTGCGCAGGGGGGCCCGGGGAGCTCCTACAATGAGCAGTTCTTC. This gives the protein CSAQGGPGSSYNEQFF. The rearrangement joins TRBV20-1 to TRBJ2-1; tentative D call: TRBD1 (7 bases). The CDR3 spans 16 residues. Germline-derived CDR1 and CDR2 are DFQATT and SNEGSKA (reference sequence). Between the trimmed V and J ends, which lost 6 bases and 0 bases, there was a span of 18 bases.

V and J are TRBV7-8 and TRBJ2-3; 8 nucleotides align to TRBD1. After removal of 3 bases from V and 3 bases from J, the junction contained 8 bases not matched to a gene. This CDR3 is built from 16 residues. CDR1 is SGHVS and CDR2 is FQNEAQ in the germline V gene. The DNA for the CDR3 is TGTGCCAGCAGCTTTACAGGGGGTCTTGGAACAGATACGCAGTATTTT. Its protein is CASSFTGGLGTDTQYF.

This chain links TRBV18 with TRBJ2-3, with TRBD2 matching 7 bases. V gave up 3 bases and J gave up 1 base; unmatched junction bases: 4. Looked up from germline, CDR1 is KGHSH and CDR2 is LQKENI. This CDR3 has 15 amino acids. The CDR3 here is CASSPGTIGTDTQYF. The CDR3 DNA reads as TGTGCCAGCTCACCTGGGACTATAGGCACAGATACGCAGTATTTT.

This rearrangement joins TRBV4-2 to TRBJ2-3, with 12 nucleotides matching TRBD1. CDR1 and CDR2 (germline): LGHNA, YNFKEQ. The CDR3 loop spans 16 amino acids. After removal of 5 bases from V and 4 bases from J, the junction contained 7 bases not matched to a gene. The chain's CDR3 is CASSASGQGAPDTQYF. The CDR3 DNA follows: TGTGCCAGCAGCGCCTCGGGACAGGGGGCCCCAGATACGCAGTATTTT.

The chain couples TRBV19 to TRBJ2-3; possible D gene TRBD2, 5 bases. The CDR3 contains 15 residues. V shed 7 bases and J shed 2 bases, with 16 bases lying between them. Germline V gene sequence: CDR1 LNHDA, CDR2 SQIVND (reference sequence). The CDR3 sequence: CASTGTTTNTDTQYF. CDR3 in DNA: TGTGCCAGTACTGGAACTACGACTAACACAGATACGCAGTATTTT.

The J gene is TRBJ2-3, the V gene TRBV5-1, with D perhaps matching TRBD2 (5 bases). This CDR3 is 15 amino acids long. Germline V gives CDR1 SGHRS, CDR2 YFSETQ. Trimming removed 5 bases at V and 2 bases at J, with 15 bases between. The CDR3 loop reads CASSISGVDTDTQYF. DNA of the CDR3: TGCGCCAGCAGTATAAGCGGAGTCGACACAGATACGCAGTATTTT.

This clonotype turned up a few times. The chain employs TRBV27 and TRBJ1-2, with D perhaps matching TRBD1 (5 bases). Germline assignment: CDR1 MNHEY and CDR2 SMNVEV (reference sequence). Trimming removed 6 bases from V and 0 bases from J, with 14 bases in between. The CDR3 totals 15 residues. In DNA, the CDR3 is TGTGCCAGCAGAGGCAGGGATCCCCCTAACTATGGCTACACCTTC. Amino acid sequence: CASRGRDPPNYGYTF.

The V gene is TRBV4-1, the J gene TRBJ2-5; D remains unclear. Germline V lookup: CDR1 MGHRA, CDR2 YSYEKL. The CDR3 length is 13 residues. Trimming took off 6 bases at V and 2 bases at J, with 10 bases between the two ends. The CDR3 DNA sequence: TGCGCCAGCAGTGCCGTGGCTCAAGAGACCCAGTACTTC. Translation gives CASSAVAQETQYF.

This clonotype was seen a few times. V is TRBV6-5 and J is TRBJ2-5, with 7 bases identical to TRBD2. CDR3 length: 18 residues. Germline CDR1 MNHEY, CDR2 SVGAGI. Unmatched junction bases numbered 15, after V lost 0 bases and J lost 5 bases. CDR3 residues: CASSYSALAGGRRETQYF. The CDR3 region has the DNA TGTGCCAGCAGTTACTCTGCCTTAGCGGGCGGGAGAAGGGAGACCCAGTACTTC.

This chain connects TRBV19 to TRBJ1-5; no clear D. The CDR3 runs 13 residues. V was clipped by 4 bases and J by 4 bases, with 8 bases between them. The germline V gene has CDR1 LNHDA and CDR2 SQIVND (reference sequence). The CDR3 is CASSSEGNQPQHF. CDR3 sequence (DNA): TGTGCCAGTAGTAGTGAGGGAAATCAGCCCCAGCATTTT.

V usage is TRBV7-2 and J usage is TRBJ2-1, with 10 bases that match TRBD2. The length of the CDR3 is 15 residues. Losses at the gene ends were 5 bases for V and 5 bases for J; bases not matched to a gene: 6. Germline V lookup: CDR1 SGHTA, CDR2 FQGNSA. In DNA, the CDR3 is TGTGCCAGCAGCCTCGCTAGCGGGAGCCACAATGAGCAGTTCTTC. Its protein product is CASSLASGSHNEQFF. Full variable domain (remainder filled in from reference TRBV7-2 and TRBJ2-1): GAGVSQSPSNKVTEKGKDVELRCDPISGHTALYWYRQSLGQGLEFLIYFQGNSAPDKSGLPSDRFSAERTGGSVSTLTIQRTQQEDSAVYLCASSLASGSHNEQFFGPGTRLTVL.

This chain uses TRBV20-1 with TRBJ2-3; maybe TRBD1 (6 bases). This CDR3 has 13 amino acids. Germline V gene lookup returns CDR1 DFQATT and CDR2 SNEGSKA (reference sequence). V dropped 6 bases and J dropped 2 bases, with 12 bases sitting between them. CDR3 sequence reads: CSAGTRPTDTQYF. In DNA form, the CDR3 reads TGCAGTGCAGGGACAAGACCCACAGATACGCAGTATTTT.

V gene TRBV28 combines with J gene TRBJ2-5; 10 bases agree with TRBD2. V gave up 5 bases and J gave up 7 bases; unmatched junction bases: 13. CDR3 length: 16 amino acids. CDR1 is MDHEN and CDR2 is SYDVKM in the germline V gene. The CDR3 bases are TGTGCCAGCAGTCGCACCGAGCGGGAGGGCCTTGGGACCCAGTACTTC. Amino acid sequence: CASSRTEREGLGTQYF.

Only a few counts were recorded for this clonotype. The chain employs TRBV27 and TRBJ1-2; TRBD1 agrees at 9 bases. Trimming cost V 0 bases and J 5 bases; bases outside gene matches: 1. Germline values: CDR1 MNHEY, CDR2 SMNVEV (reference sequence). The CDR3 is made up of 14 amino acids. Here the CDR3 DNA reads TGTGCCAGCAGTTTATCGGGACAGGGATATGGCTACACCTTC. Protein sequence: CASSLSGQGYGYTF.

The J gene is TRBJ1-5, the V gene TRBV20-1; D is uncertain. The CDR3 has 14 amino acids. Germline values: CDR1 DFQATT, CDR2 SNEGSKA (reference sequence). V shed 0 bases and J shed 2 bases, with 8 bases lying between them. CDR3 nucleotides: TGCAGTGCTAGAGAGGGGTCAGGCAATCAGCCCCAGCATTTT. It codes for CSAREGSGNQPQHF.

The V gene is TRBV6-1, the J gene TRBJ1-1, with TRBD1 identical over 10 bases. The CDR3 runs 15 residues. Germline CDR1 is MNHNS and CDR2 is SASEGT. Trimming at V came to 6 bases and at J to 3 bases, leaving 7 bases not matched to a gene. This CDR3 reads CASSRGQGDDTEAFF. CDR3 coding DNA: TGTGCCAGCAGCCGTGGACAGGGGGACGACACTGAAGCTTTCTTT.

This clonotype has a handful of counts. The rearrangement links TRBV11-2 to TRBJ2-5; D may be TRBD1 (5 bases). Trimming left V 1 base short and J 6 bases short, with 9 bases between. CDR1 SGHAT and CDR2 FQNNGV come from the germline V gene. The CDR3 extends over 13 amino acids. In nucleotides, the CDR3 is TGTGCCAGCAGCTTAGCAGGGCCTCAGACCCAGTACTTC. It is translated as CASSLAGPQTQYF.

This clonotype has a single count. The chain couples TRBV4-2 to TRBJ1-1; D might be TRBD1 (5 bases). CDR3 size: 13 residues. Per germline, CDR1 LGHNA and CDR2 YNFKEQ. V lost 0 bases to trimming and J lost 11 bases, with 13 bases between them. CDR3 region: CASSQDMGEWAFF. CDR3 nucleotide sequence: TGTGCCAGCAGCCAAGATATGGGGGAATGGGCTTTCTTT.

Within the sample, this clonotype is medium-sized. The genes are TRBV20-1 and TRBJ1-5, with no clear D. The CDR3 totals 15 residues. Trimming took 5 bases from V and 0 from J, leaving 14 bases between them. Germline lookup yields CDR1 DFQATT and CDR2 SNEGSKA (reference sequence). The chain's CDR3 is CSAGPRRYSNQPQHF. CDR3 in DNA: TGCAGTGCTGGGCCCCGTCGTTATAGCAATCAGCCCCAGCATTTT.

The chain recombines TRBV29-1 with TRBJ2-7; TRBD2 matches at 12 bases. Per the germline V gene, CDR1 is SQVTM and CDR2 is ANQGSEA. The CDR3 is 16 residues long. V was pared by 7 bases and J by 3 bases, with 13 bases of the junction left unmatched. CDR3 sequence: CSARRLLAGGGYEQYF. CDR3 nucleotide sequence: TGCAGCGCTCGCCGCCTACTAGCGGGAGGTGGCTACGAGCAGTACTTC.

The chain recombines TRBV15 with TRBJ2-1, with D uncertain. From germline, CDR1 is LNHNV and CDR2 YYDKDF (reference sequence). This CDR3 is built from 13 residues. The V gene lost 5 bases and the J gene lost 15 bases, with 20 bases spanning the gap. The CDR3 bases are TGTGCCACCAGCCGCGAACCGGGCACACTTGCGTTCTTC. Encoded protein: CATSREPGTLAFF.

This clonotype came up a few times. The chain employs TRBV6-2 or TRBV6-3 and TRBJ2-1; tentatively, D is TRBD2 (6 bases). The V gene's germline CDR1 is MNHEY and CDR2 SVGEGT. This CDR3 is 11 amino acids long. Trimming took off 2 bases at V and 12 bases at J, with 8 bases between the two ends. CDR3 amino acids: CASSYGGGQFF. Written as DNA, the CDR3 is TGTGCCAGCAGTTACGGGGGAGGGCAGTTCTTC.

In nucleotides, the CDR3 is TGTGCCAGCAGGCCAATTGAGTACAATGAGCAGTTCTTC. This gives the protein CASRPIEYNEQFF. The V and J genes are TRBV6-1 and TRBJ2-1; D is uncertain. The CDR3 has 13 residues. Trimming removed 6 bases at V and 4 bases at J, with 10 bases between. Per germline, CDR1 MNHNS and CDR2 SASEGT.

This clonotype is deemed medium-sized (0.01 to 0.1%). V and J are TRBV11-2 and TRBJ1-1; D is undetermined. The CDR3 loop spans 10 amino acids. V lost 8 bases and J 5 bases, leaving 6 bases between the germline ends. Germline assignment: CDR1 SGHAT and CDR2 FQNNGV. The CDR3 DNA reads TGTGCCAGCCGGAAGACTGAAGCTTTCTTT. It encodes CASRKTEAFF.